This record concerns one T cell receptor (beta chain) sequence. Assay used: immunoSEQ multiplex PCR; TCRdb lists only in-frame clones, some missing. This table holds 42,000 or so clones, 85% to 95% found once. This entry belongs to a study of T cell changes during pregnancy in multiple sclerosis. V lost 0 bases, J lost 4 bases, and 10 bases stayed unmatched. The CDR3 contains 19 residues. The V gene's germline CDR1 is LGHNA and CDR2 YSLEER. The receptor's source is a female donor with multiple sclerosis, enrolled in a pregnancy study. The specimen was CD8+ T cells from peripheral blood mononuclear cells, collected in the third trimester of pregnancy. This chain uses TRBV4-3 with TRBJ2-1, with 12 bases aligning to TRBD2. The DNA for the CDR3 is TGCGCCAGCAGCCAAGAGGCGCTAGCGGGAGGGCCTAGGTACAATGAGCAGTTCTTC. Translating it yields CASSQEALAGGPRYNEQFF.